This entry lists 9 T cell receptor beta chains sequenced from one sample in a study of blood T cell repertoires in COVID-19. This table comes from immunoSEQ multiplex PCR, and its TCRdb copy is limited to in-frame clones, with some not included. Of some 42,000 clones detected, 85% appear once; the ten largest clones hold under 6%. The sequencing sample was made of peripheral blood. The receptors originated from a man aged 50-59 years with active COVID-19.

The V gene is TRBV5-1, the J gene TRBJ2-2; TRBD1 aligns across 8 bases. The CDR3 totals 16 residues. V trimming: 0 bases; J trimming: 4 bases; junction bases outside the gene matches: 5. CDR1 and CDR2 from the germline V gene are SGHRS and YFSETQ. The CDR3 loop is CASSLAWTGITGELFF. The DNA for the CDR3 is TGCGCCAGCAGCTTGGCCTGGACAGGGATCACCGGGGAGCTGTTTTTT.

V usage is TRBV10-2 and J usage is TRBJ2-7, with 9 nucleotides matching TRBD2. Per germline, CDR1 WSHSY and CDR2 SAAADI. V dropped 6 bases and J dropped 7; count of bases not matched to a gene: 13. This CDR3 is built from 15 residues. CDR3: CASRNSGGTPREQYF. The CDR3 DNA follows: TGCGCCAGCAGGAATAGCGGGGGTACTCCGAGAGAGCAGTACTTC.

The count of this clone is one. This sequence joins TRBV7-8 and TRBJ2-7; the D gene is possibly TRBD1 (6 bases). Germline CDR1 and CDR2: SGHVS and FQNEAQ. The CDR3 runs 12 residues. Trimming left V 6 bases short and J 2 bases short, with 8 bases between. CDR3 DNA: TGTGCCAGCAGTTACAGGGCCTACGAGCAGTACTTC. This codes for CASSYRAYEQYF. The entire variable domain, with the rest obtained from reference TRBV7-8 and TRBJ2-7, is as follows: GAGVSQSPRYKVAKRGQDVALRCDPISGHVSLFWYQQALGQGPEFLTYFQNEAQLDKSGLPSDRFFAERPEGSVSTLKIQRTQQEDSAVYLCASSYRAYEQYFGPGTRLTVT.

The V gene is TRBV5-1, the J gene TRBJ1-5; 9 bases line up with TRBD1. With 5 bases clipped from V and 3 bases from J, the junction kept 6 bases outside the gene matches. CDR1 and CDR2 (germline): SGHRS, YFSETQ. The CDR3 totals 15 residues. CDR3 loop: CASRFGTGTNQPQHF. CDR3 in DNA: TGCGCCAGCAGATTTGGGACAGGGACCAATCAGCCCCAGCATTTT.

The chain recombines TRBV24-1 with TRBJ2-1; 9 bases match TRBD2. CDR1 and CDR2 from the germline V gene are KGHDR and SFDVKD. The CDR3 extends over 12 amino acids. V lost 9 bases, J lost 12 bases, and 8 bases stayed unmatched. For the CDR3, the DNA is TGTGCCACCTCCGCGGGGGGGTCGGTGCAGTTCTTC. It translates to CATSAGGSVQFF.

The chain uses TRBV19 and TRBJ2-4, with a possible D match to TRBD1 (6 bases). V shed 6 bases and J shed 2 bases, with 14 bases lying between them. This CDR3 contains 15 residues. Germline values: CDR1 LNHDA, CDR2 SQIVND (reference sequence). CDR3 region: CASRKQGVTKNIQYF. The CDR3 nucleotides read TGTGCCAGTAGGAAACAGGGAGTAACCAAAAACATTCAGTACTTC.

As DNA, the CDR3 is TGTGCCACCAGCAGAGACGTGGCCACTAATGAAAAACTGTTTTTT. This sequence encodes CATSRDVATNEKLFF. V gene TRBV15 combines with J gene TRBJ1-4; D not resolved. Trimming pared 0 bases from V and 2 bases from J, leaving 7 bases between. The length of the CDR3 is 15 residues. Germline V gene data show CDR1 as LNHNV and CDR2 as YYDKDF (reference sequence).

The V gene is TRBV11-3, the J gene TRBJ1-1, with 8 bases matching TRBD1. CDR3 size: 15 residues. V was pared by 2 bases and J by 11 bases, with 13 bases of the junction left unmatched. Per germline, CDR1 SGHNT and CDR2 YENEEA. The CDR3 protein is CASSLWTGSNNGAFF. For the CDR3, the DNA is TGTGCCAGCAGCTTATGGACAGGGTCGAATAATGGTGCTTTCTTT.

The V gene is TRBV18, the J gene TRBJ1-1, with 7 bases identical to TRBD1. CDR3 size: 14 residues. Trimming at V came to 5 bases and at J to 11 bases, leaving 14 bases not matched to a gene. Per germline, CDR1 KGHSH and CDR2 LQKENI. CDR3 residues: CASSSDREARGAFF. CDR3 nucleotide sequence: TGTGCCAGCTCATCAGACAGGGAAGCTCGGGGGGCTTTCTTT.